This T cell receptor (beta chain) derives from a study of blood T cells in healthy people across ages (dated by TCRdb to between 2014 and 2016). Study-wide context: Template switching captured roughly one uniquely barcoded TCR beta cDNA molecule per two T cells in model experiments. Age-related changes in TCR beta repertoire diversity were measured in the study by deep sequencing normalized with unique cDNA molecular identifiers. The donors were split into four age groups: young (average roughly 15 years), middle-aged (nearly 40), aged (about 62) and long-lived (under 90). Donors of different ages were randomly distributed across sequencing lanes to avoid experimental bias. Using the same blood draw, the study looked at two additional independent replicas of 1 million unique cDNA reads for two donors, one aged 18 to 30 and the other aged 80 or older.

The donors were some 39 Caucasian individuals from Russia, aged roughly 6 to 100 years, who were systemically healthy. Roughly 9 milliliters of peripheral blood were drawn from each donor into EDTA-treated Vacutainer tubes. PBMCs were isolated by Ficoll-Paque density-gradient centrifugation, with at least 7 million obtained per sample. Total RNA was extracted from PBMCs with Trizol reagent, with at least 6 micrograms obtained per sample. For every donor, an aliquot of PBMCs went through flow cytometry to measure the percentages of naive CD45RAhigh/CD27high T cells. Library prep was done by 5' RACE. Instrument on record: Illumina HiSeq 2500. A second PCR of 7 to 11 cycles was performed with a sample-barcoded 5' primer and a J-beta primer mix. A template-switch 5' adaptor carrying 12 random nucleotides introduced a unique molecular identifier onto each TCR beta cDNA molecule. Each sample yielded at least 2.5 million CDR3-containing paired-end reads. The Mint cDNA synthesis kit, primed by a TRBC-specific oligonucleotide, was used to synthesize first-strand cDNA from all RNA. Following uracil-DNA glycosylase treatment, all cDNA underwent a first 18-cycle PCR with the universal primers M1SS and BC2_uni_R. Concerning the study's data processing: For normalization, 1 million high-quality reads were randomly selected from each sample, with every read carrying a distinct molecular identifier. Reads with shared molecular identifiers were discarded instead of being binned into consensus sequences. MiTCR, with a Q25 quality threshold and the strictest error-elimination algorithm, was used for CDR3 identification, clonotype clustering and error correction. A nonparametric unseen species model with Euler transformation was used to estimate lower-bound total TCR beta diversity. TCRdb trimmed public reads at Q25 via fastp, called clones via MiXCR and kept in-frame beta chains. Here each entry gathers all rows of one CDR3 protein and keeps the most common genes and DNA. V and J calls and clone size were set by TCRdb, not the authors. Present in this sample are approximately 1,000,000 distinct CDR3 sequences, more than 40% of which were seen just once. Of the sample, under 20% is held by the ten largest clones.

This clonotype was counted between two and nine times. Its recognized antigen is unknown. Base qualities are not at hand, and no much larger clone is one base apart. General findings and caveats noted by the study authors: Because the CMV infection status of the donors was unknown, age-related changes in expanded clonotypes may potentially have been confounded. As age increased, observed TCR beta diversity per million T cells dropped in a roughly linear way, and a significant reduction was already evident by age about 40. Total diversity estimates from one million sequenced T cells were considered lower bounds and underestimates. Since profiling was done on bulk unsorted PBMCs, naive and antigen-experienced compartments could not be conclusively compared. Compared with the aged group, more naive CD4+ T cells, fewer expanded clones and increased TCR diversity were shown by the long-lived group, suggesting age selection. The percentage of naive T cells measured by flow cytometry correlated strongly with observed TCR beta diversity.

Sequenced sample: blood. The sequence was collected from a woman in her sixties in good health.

The CDR3 amino acid sequence is: CASSYASTDTQYF. The DNA is TGTGCCAGCAGTTACGCGTCCACAGATACGCAGTATTTT. The rearrangement joined TRBV6-5 to TRBJ2-3, with an unclear D gene assignment. Sequences MNHEY (CDR1) and SVGAGI (CDR2) are obtained from the germline V gene. The CDR3 goes from the cysteine to the phenylalanine over 13 residues. CDR3 DNA only is kept here, 39 bases in frame from base 1. V sheds 2 bases and J sheds 2 bases, leaving 5 bases between their ends.